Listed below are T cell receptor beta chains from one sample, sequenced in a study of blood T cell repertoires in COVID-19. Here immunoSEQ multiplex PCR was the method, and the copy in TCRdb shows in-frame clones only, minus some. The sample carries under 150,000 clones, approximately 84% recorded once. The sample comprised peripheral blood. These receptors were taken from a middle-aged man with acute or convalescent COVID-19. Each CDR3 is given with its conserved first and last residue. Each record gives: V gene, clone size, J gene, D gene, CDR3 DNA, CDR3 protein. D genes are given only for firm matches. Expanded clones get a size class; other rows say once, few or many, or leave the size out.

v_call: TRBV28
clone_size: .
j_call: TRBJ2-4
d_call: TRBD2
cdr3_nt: TGTGCCAGCAGTTTGAGCGGGGGGATAGCCAAAAACATTCAGTACTTC
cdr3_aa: CASSLSGGIAKNIQYF

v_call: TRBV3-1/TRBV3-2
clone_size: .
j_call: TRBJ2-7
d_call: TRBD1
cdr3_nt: TGTGCCAGCAGCCCCATGCCGGGACAGCTGATTCCCTACGAGCAGTACTTC
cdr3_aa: CASSPMPGQLIPYEQYF

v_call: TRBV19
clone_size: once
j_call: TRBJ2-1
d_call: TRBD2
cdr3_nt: TGTGCCAGTAGTACCTACAGGACTAGCGGGGGGTACAATGAGCAGTTCTTC
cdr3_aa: CASSTYRTSGGYNEQFF

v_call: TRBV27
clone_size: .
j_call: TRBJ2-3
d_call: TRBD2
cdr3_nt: TGTGCCAGCAGTTATGCCGGGACTAGGTACACAGATACGCAGTATTTT
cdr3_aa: CASSYAGTRYTDTQYF

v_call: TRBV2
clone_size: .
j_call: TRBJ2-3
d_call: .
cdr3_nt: TGTGCCAGCAGCACACTCGCTAGAGATACGCAGTATTTT
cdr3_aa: CASSTLARDTQYF

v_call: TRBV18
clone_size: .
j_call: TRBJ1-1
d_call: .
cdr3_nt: TGTGCCAGCTCGCCGATACAGGGCATCGCTTTCTTT
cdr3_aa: CASSPIQGIAFF

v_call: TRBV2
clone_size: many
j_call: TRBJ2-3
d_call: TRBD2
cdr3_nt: TGTGCCAGCACCGGGAGGGGGGCTACCACAGATACGCAGTATTTT
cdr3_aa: CASTGRGATTDTQYF

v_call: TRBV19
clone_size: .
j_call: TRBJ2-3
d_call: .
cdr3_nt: TGTGCCAGTAGTATTCAGGGTGAGGCAGATACGCAGTATTTT
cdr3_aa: CASSIQGEADTQYF

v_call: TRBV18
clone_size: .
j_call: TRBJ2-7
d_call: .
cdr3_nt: TGTGCCAGCTCCAGTGCCTACGAGCAGTACTTC
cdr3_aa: CASSSAYEQYF

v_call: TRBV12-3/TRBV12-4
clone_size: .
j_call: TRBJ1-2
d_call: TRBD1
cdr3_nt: TGTGCCAGCAGTTGGGACAGAGTATACACCTTC
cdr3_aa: CASSWDRVYTF

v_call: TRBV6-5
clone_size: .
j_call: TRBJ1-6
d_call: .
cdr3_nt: TGTGCCAGCAGTTACCTGAGCCAGGGGAATTCACCCCTCCACTTT
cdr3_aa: CASSYLSQGNSPLHF

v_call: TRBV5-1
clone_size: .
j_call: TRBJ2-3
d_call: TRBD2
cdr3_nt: TGCGCCAGCAGCCCCCGTAGCGGGGGAACAGATACGCAGTATTTT
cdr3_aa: CASSPRSGGTDTQYF

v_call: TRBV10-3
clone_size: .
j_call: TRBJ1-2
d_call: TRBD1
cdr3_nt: TGTGCCACCGAGCGACAGGACAGGAATGGCTACACCTTC
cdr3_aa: CATERQDRNGYTF

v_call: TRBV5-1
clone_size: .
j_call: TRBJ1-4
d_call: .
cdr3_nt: TGCGCCAGCAGGGAGGGCTTGGGGGAAAAACTGTTTTTT
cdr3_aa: CASREGLGEKLFF

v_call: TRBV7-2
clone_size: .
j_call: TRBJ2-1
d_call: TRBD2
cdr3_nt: TGTGCCAGCAGCTTAGGTCTAGCGGGGGGGGATGAGCAGTTCTTC
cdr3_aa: CASSLGLAGGDEQFF

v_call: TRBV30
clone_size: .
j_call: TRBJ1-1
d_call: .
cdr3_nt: TGTGCCTGGAGTGTAATGAGGGCAAACACTGAAGCTTTCTTT
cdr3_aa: CAWSVMRANTEAFF

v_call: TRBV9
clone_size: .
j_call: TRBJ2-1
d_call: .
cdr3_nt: TGTGCCAGCAGCGTAGGGGTCTATGGCGGCGGGTTGCAGTTCTTC
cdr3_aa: CASSVGVYGGGLQFF

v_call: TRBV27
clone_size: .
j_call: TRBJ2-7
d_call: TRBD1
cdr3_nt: TGTGCCAGCAGTTTACCCGGACAGGGGGCGGGGGAGCAGTACTTC
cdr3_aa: CASSLPGQGAGEQYF

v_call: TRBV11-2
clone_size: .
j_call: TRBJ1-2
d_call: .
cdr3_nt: TGTGCCAGCAGCTTAGAAGTGTTAGGGGGTGGCAACTATGGCTACACCTTC
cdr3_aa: CASSLEVLGGGNYGYTF

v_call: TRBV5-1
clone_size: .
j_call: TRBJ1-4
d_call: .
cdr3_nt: TGCGCCAGCAGCTTGTTCCAGACAACTAATGAAAAACTGTTTTTT
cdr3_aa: CASSLFQTTNEKLFF

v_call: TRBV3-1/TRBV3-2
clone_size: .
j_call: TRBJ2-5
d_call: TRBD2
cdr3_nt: TGTGCCAGCAGCCGTTATACTAGCGGGGGGGCCGAGACCCAGTACTTC
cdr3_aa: CASSRYTSGGAETQYF

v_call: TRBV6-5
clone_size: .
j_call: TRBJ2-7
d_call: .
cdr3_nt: TGTGCCAGCACTACCCCGGGACTTACCTACGAGCAGTACTTC
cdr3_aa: CASTTPGLTYEQYF

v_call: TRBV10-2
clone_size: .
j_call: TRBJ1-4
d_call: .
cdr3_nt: TGCGCCAGCAGTGAGTCGAGGAGGACAGCTTATGAAAAACTGTTTTTT
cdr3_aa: CASSESRRTAYEKLFF

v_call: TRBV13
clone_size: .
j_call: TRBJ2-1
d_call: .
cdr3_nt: TGTGCCAGCAGCTTAGGGTCTGGGCGGGGCCACTCCAATGAGCAGTTCTTC
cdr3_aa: CASSLGSGRGHSNEQFF

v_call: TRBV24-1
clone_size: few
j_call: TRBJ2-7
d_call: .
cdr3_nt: TGTGCCACCGAAGACACGGTCCGCTACGAGCAGTACTTC
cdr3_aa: CATEDTVRYEQYF

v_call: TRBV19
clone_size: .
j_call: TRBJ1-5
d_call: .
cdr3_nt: TGTGCCAGTAGATCGGGGGTAGGGGAGGGTTATAGCAATCAGCCCCAGCATTTT
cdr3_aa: CASRSGVGEGYSNQPQHF

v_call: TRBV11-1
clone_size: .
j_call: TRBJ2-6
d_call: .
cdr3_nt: TGTGCCAGTCGTGGGGGGGCAGGGGCCAACGTCCTGACTTTC
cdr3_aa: CASRGGAGANVLTF

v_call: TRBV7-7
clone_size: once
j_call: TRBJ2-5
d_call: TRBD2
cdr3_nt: TGTGCCAGCAGCTTAAGGGGACTAGCGGGGATACGAGAGACCCAGTACTTC
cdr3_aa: CASSLRGLAGIRETQYF

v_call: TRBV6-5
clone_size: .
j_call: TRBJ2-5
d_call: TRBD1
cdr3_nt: TGTGCCAGCAGTTACTCCGGGACAGGGGGCTGGGAGACCCAGTACTTC
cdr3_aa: CASSYSGTGGWETQYF

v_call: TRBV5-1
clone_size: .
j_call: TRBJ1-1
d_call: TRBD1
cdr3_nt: TGCGCCAGCAGCTTTACGGACAGGGCAGACACTGAAGCTTTCTTT
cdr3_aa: CASSFTDRADTEAFF

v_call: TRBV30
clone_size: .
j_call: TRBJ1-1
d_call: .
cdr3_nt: TGTGCCTGGAACCCTCGGGGTGAGGACACTGAAGCTTTCTTT
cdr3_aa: CAWNPRGEDTEAFF

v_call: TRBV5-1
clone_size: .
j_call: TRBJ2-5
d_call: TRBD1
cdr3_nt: TGCGCCAGCAGCCCGGGACAGAAAGAGACCCAGTACTTC
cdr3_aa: CASSPGQKETQYF

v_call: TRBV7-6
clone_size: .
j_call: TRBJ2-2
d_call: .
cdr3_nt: TGTGCCAGCAGCGTCAGGGGCCCCGGGGAGCTGTTTTTT
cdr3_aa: CASSVRGPGELFF

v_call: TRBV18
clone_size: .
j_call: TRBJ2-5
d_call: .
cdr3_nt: TGTGCCAGCTCACCAAGGAGGGTCGCGGGTCAAGAGACCCAGTACTTC
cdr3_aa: CASSPRRVAGQETQYF

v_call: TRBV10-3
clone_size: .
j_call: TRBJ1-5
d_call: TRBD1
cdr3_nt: TGTGCCATCAGGGAGGGACAGGGCGGCAATCAGCCCCAGCATTTT
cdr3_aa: CAIREGQGGNQPQHF

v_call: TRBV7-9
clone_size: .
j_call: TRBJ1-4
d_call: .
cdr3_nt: TGTGCCAGCAGCTTAGTTCTGGAGGAAAAACTGTTTTTT
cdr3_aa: CASSLVLEEKLFF

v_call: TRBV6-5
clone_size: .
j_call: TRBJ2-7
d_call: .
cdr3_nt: TGTGCCAGTTTAAGGAGTTCCTACGAGCAGTACTTC
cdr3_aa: CASLRSSYEQYF

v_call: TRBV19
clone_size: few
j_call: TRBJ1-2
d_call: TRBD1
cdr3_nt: TGTGCCAGTAGTAGGACAGGGGGAAGCTATGGCTACACCTTC
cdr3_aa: CASSRTGGSYGYTF

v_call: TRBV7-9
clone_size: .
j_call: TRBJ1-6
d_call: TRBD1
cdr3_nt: TGTGCCAGCAGCCTATCGACAGGGACAAATTCACCCCTCCACTTT
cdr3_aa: CASSLSTGTNSPLHF

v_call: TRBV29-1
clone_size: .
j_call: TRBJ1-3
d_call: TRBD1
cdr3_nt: TGCAGCGCCACAGGGGGGACTGGAAACACCATATATTTT
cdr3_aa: CSATGGTGNTIYF

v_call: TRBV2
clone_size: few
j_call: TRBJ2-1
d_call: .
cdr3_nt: TGTGCCAGCAGGACGGGCCATCAGGGTGTAGAGTTCTTC
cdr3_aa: CASRTGHQGVEFF

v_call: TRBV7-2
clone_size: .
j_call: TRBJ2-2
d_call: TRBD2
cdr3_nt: TGTGCCAGCAGCCTAGGACTAGCGGGGACCACCGGGGAGCTGTTTTTT
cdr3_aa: CASSLGLAGTTGELFF

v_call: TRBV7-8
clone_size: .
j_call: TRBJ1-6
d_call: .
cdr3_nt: TGTGCCAGCAGCTTAGATCAAAACATTAATTCACCCCTCCACTTT
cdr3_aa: CASSLDQNINSPLHF

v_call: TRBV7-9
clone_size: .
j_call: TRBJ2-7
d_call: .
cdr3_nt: TGTGCCAGCAGCAGAGGACAGGAGCAGTACTTC
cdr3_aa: CASSRGQEQYF

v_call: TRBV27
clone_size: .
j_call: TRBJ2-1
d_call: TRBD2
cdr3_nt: TGTGCCAGCAGTCTAGCGGGGGGGCTTTACAATGAGCAGTTCTTC
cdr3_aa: CASSLAGGLYNEQFF

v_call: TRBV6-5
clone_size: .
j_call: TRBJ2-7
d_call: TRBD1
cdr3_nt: TGTGCCAGCAGTTCTAGACAGGGGGCGAACGAGCAGTACTTC
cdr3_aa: CASSSRQGANEQYF

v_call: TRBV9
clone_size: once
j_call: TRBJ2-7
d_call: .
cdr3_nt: TGTGCCAGCAGCGTAGCTGACAGACCCTACGAGCAGTACTTC
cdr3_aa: CASSVADRPYEQYF

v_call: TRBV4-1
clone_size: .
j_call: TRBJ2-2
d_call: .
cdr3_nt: TGCGCCAGCAGCCAAATGGACATGGGGTTTCGTTACACCGGGGAGCTGTTTTTT
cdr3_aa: CASSQMDMGFRYTGELFF

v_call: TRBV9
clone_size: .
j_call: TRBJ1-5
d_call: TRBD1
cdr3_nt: TGTGCCAGCAGCGACGAAGTAAGTATGGGACAGGGGTTGTTAGATAGCAATCAGCCCCAGCATTTT
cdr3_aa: CASSDEVSMGQGLLDSNQPQHF

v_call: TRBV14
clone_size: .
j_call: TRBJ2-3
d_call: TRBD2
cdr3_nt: TGTGCCAGCAGCTCCTATAGCGGGGGGGCCCCAGATACGCAGTATTTT
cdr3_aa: CASSSYSGGAPDTQYF

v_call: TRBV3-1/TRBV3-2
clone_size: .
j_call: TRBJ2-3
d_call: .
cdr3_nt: TGTGCCAGCAGCCAAGGGCGGGATACGCAGTATTTT
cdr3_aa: CASSQGRDTQYF

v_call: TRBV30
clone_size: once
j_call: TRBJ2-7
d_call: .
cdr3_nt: TGTGCCTGGAGTGTAGCCGGGGGACCCCTTTGCGAGCAGTACTTC
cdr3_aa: CAWSVAGGPLCEQYF

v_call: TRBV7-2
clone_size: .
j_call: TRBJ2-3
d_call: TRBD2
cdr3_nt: TGTGCCAGCAGCTTAACGGGGGGGCCCTTAGATACGCAGTATTTT
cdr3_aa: CASSLTGGPLDTQYF